One and the same sample provided the 20 T cell receptor beta chains below, sequenced in a study of T cell repertoires in cytomegalovirus infection. TCRdb reanalysed the reads using MiXCR and keeps one entry per CDR3 protein. Of 510,000 or so distinct CDR3 sequences listed, approximately 26% are singletons. Sequenced material: PBMCs. Source of these receptors: a human donor in good health (CMV status not recorded). Some clones in this sample may be carry-over from other donors' samples.

This clonotype was seen ten or more times. V and J are TRBV7-9 and TRBJ2-2; D not resolved. CDR3 length: 12 amino acids. With 7 bases removed from V and 6 bases from J, the gap between germline ends came to 9 bases. The germline CDR1 and CDR2 sequences are SEHNR and FQNEAQ (reference sequence). The CDR3, as DNA: TGTGCCAGCATTTCCCCCGCCGGGGAGCTGTTTTTT. Its protein is CASISPAGELFF.

The chain carries TRBV29-1 and TRBJ2-7; D is possibly TRBD2 (7 bases). The CDR3 has 13 residues. The germline CDR1 and CDR2 sequences are SQVTM and ANQGSEA. The CDR3 DNA is TGCCTCGGACAGAGAGCGGGAATTCGTGAGCAGTACTTC. Its translation is CLGQRAGIREQYF.

V and J are TRBV18 and TRBJ1-1; no clear D. This CDR3 is built from 14 residues. The ends were cut back, 3 bases at V and 4 bases at J, with 12 bases in the middle. Germline-derived CDR1 and CDR2 are KGHSH and LQKENI. The CDR3 reads CASSPSSDGTEAFF. Written as DNA, the CDR3 is TGTGCCAGCTCACCGTCCTCGGACGGCACTGAAGCTTTCTTT.

This clonotype was found a few times. The gene calls are TRBV7-3 and TRBJ2-5, with D perhaps matching TRBD1 (7 bases). Germline values: CDR1 SGHTA, CDR2 FQGTGA. Trimming shortened V by 0 bases and J by 5 bases, and 13 bases separated the two germline ends. This CDR3 region has 15 residues. The CDR3 DNA is TGTGCCAGCAGCTTAACCAGGGGGGCAAGGGAGACCCAGTACTTC. This encodes CASSLTRGARETQYF.

This chain joins TRBV19 and TRBJ2-3, with no clear D. CDR1 LNHDA and CDR2 SQIVND come from the germline V gene (reference sequence). The ends were cut back, 3 bases at V and 1 base at J, with 8 bases in the middle. This CDR3 is built from 14 residues. CDR3 sequence (DNA): TGTGCCAGTAGTATTGGTATCGGCACAGATACGCAGTATTTT. The encoded protein is CASSIGIGTDTQYF.

V usage is TRBV28 and J usage is TRBJ2-3, with TRBD1 matching over 8 bases. With V trimmed by 4 bases and J by 4 bases, 7 bases remained unmatched. The CDR3 extends over 15 amino acids. Germline CDR1 is MDHEN and CDR2 is SYDVKM. The CDR3 here is CASSWQGARPDTQYF. The DNA of the CDR3 is TGTGCCAGCAGTTGGCAGGGGGCGCGCCCAGATACGCAGTATTTT.

DNA of the CDR3: TGTGCCAGCAGCTTAGTGGGAGCCTTGGAGCAGTTCTTC. Its translation is CASSLVGALEQFF. The chain employs TRBV11-2 and TRBJ2-1, with a tentative D call TRBD2 (5 bases). The V end was cut by 1 base, the J end by 10 bases, with 11 bases between. The CDR3 is made up of 13 amino acids. Germline V CDR1 and CDR2: SGHAT, FQNNGV. The variable domain in full, with the rest retrieved from reference TRBV11-2 and TRBJ2-1, is EAGVAQSPRYKIIEKRQSVAFWCNPISGHATLYWYQQILGQGPKLLIQFQNNGVVDDSQLPKDRFSAERLKGVDSTLKIQPAKLEDSAVYLCASSLVGALEQFFGPGTRLTVL.

J is TRBJ2-7 and V is TRBV4-1; D possibly corresponds to TRBD2 (6 bases). Germline CDR1 reads MGHRA; CDR2 reads YSYEKL. Trimming shortened V by 6 bases and J by 3 bases, and 15 bases separated the two germline ends. The CDR3 sequence is 14 residues long. The CDR3: CASSLDQGLYEQYF. The CDR3 bases are TGCGCCAGCAGTCTGGATCAGGGACTCTACGAGCAGTACTTC.

This clonotype was counted only a few times. The chain combines TRBV2 with TRBJ1-6; D gene unclear. Trimming took off 2 bases at V and 12 bases at J, with 11 bases between the two ends. Germline lookup yields CDR1 SNHLY and CDR2 FYNNEI. The CDR3 is 13 residues long. The CDR3: CASSERSGVPLHF. The CDR3 DNA reads as TGTGCCAGCAGTGAACGGTCAGGAGTACCCCTCCACTTT. The full variable domain, rest sourced from reference TRBV2 and TRBJ1-6, is EPEVTQTPSHQVTQMGQEVILRCVPISNHLYFYWYRQILGQKVEFLVSFYNNEISEKSEIFDDQFSVERPDGSNFTLKIRSTKLEDSAMYFCASSERSGVPLHFGNGTRLTVT.

Only a few counts were recorded for this clonotype. The V and J genes are TRBV11-2 and TRBJ1-3, with TRBD1 identical over 7 bases. Germline trimming cut 4 bases from V and 1 base from J; bases unmatched to any gene: 7. This CDR3 is 16 amino acids long. Germline V lookup: CDR1 SGHAT, CDR2 FQNNGV. The CDR3: CASSYGTALSGNTIYF. The CDR3 nucleotides read TGTGCCAGCAGCTATGGGACAGCGCTATCTGGAAACACCATATATTTT.

This clonotype was counted many times. The chain combines TRBV7-8 with TRBJ1-1; a possible D gene is TRBD1 (5 bases). CDR3 length: 15 amino acids. Trimming took 0 bases from V and 4 from J, leaving 12 bases between them. The V gene's germline CDR1 is SGHVS and CDR2 FQNEAQ. The CDR3 region has the DNA TGTGCCAGCAGCTTAGCCCAGGGATCGGGCACTGAAGCTTTCTTT. Translated: CASSLAQGSGTEAFF. Full variable domain (remainder filled in from reference TRBV7-8 and TRBJ1-1): GAGVSQSPRYKVAKRGQDVALRCDPISGHVSLFWYQQALGQGPEFLTYFQNEAQLDKSGLPSDRFFAERPEGSVSTLKIQRTQQEDSAVYLCASSLAQGSGTEAFFGQGTRLTVV.

This clonotype was seen more than once but under ten times. This chain's CDR3 is CASSTHPEGSGNTIYF. CDR3 bases: TGTGCCAGCAGTACCCATCCGGAAGGCTCTGGAAACACCATATATTTT. The chain uses TRBV12-3 or TRBV12-4 and TRBJ1-3; D ambiguous. V lost 5 bases to trimming and J lost 0 bases, with 14 bases between them. The CDR3 has 16 residues.

In its sample, this clonotype was seen many times. V is TRBV7-2 and J is TRBJ1-6; the match to TRBD1 covers 7 bases. Germline assignment: CDR1 SGHTA and CDR2 FQGNSA. The junction had 8 bases not matched to a gene; V was cut back by 5 bases and J by 4 bases. The CDR3 is 16 residues long. CDR3 in DNA: TGTGCCAGCAGCGATCGCCGGACAGGATATAATTCACCCCTCCACTTT. Encoded protein: CASSDRRTGYNSPLHF.

CDR3 loop: CSAKRDSSYNEQFF. The CDR3 coding sequence is TGCAGTGCTAAGCGGGACAGCTCCTACAATGAGCAGTTCTTC. The chain has TRBV20-1 and TRBJ2-1; perhaps D is TRBD1 or TRBD2 (7 bases each). Germline CDR1 DFQATT, CDR2 SNEGSKA (reference sequence). The ends were cut back, 4 bases at V and 0 bases at J, with 10 bases in the middle. This CDR3 has 14 amino acids.

In this sample, this clonotype turned up a few times. The chain employs TRBV11-2 and TRBJ1-6; D is uncertain. V was clipped by 5 bases and J by 5 bases, with 19 bases between them. The CDR3 length is 17 residues. The germline gives CDR1 SGHAT, CDR2 FQNNGV. CDR3 amino acids: CASSQRGSRFNNSPLHF. In DNA form, the CDR3 reads TGTGCCAGCAGCCAAAGAGGGTCCAGATTTAATAATTCACCCCTCCACTTT. Together with reference TRBV11-2 and TRBJ1-6, the CDR3 gives the full variable domain: EAGVAQSPRYKIIEKRQSVAFWCNPISGHATLYWYQQILGQGPKLLIQFQNNGVVDDSQLPKDRFSAERLKGVDSTLKIQPAKLEDSAVYLCASSQRGSRFNNSPLHFGNGTRLTVT.

The table lists this clonotype with many counts. The chain links TRBV7-2 to TRBJ2-3; D is undetermined. The CDR3 is 15 residues long. Trimming took off 0 bases at V and 2 bases at J, with 9 bases between the two ends. Germline V gene sequence: CDR1 SGHTA, CDR2 FQGNSA. In nucleotides, the CDR3 is TGTGCCAGCAGCTTAGCAACGCGGACCACAGATACGCAGTATTTT. This translates into CASSLATRTTDTQYF.

This clonotype was counted ten times or more. V and J are TRBV7-2 and TRBJ2-1; the match to TRBD1 covers 9 bases. The CDR3 is 16 residues long. V dropped 4 bases and J dropped 4; count of bases not matched to a gene: 8. Germline-derived CDR1 and CDR2 are SGHTA and FQGNSA. CDR3 DNA: TGTGCCAGCAGCTCGCGGCGGGGACAGGGTTACAATGAGCAGTTCTTC. Its translation: CASSSRRGQGYNEQFF.

The rearrangement joins TRBV7-3 to TRBJ2-7; TRBD2 is a possible D gene (6 bases). This CDR3 is 14 amino acids long. From germline, CDR1 is SGHTA and CDR2 FQGTGA. Trimming removed 1 base at V and 4 bases at J, with 11 bases between. The DNA for the CDR3 is TGTGCCAGCAGCTTAATTGGCGGGGTTTACGAGCAGTACTTC. Translation: CASSLIGGVYEQYF.

The chain has TRBV3-1 and TRBJ2-1; D ambiguous. CDR1 is LGHDT and CDR2 is YNNKEL in the germline V gene (reference sequence). V gave up 6 bases and J gave up 8 bases, with 11 bases separating them. This CDR3 contains 12 residues. The CDR3 here is CASRDEWDEQFF. The CDR3 DNA follows: TGTGCCAGCAGGGATGAGTGGGATGAGCAGTTCTTC.

The chain has TRBV20-1 and TRBJ2-1; 7 bases are a match to TRBD1. V lost 5 bases, J lost 1 base, and 8 bases stayed unmatched. The CDR3 spans 15 residues. Germline-derived CDR1 and CDR2 are DFQATT and SNEGSKA (reference sequence). Here the CDR3 DNA reads TGCAGTGCTGACAGGGTAACGGGATCCTACAATGAGCAGTTCTTC. Protein product: CSADRVTGSYNEQFF.